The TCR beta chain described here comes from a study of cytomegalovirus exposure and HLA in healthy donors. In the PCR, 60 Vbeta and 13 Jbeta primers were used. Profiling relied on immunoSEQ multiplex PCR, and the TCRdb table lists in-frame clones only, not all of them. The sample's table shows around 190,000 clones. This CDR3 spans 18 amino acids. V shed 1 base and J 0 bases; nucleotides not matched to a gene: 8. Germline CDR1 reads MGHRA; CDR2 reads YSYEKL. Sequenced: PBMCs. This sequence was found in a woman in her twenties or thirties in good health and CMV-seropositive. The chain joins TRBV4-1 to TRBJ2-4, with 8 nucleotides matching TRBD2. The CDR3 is CASSQGSVAGRAKNIQYF. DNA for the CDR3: TGCGCCAGCAGCCAAGGCTCTGTAGCGGGACGAGCCAAAAACATTCAGTACTTC.